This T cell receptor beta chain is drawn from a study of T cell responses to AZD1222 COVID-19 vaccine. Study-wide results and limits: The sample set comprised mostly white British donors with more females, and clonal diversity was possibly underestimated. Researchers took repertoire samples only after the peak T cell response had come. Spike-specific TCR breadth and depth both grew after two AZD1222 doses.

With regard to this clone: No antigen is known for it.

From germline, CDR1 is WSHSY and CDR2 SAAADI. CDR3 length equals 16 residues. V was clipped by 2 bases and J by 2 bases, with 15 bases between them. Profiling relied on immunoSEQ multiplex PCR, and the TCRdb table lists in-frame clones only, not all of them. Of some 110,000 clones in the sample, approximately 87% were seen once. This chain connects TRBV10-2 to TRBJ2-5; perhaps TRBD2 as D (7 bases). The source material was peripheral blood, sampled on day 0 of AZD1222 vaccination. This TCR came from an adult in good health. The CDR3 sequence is CASSENRGAPQETQYF. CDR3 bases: TGCGCCAGCAGTGAGAATCGGGGGGCCCCACAAGAGACCCAGTACTTC.